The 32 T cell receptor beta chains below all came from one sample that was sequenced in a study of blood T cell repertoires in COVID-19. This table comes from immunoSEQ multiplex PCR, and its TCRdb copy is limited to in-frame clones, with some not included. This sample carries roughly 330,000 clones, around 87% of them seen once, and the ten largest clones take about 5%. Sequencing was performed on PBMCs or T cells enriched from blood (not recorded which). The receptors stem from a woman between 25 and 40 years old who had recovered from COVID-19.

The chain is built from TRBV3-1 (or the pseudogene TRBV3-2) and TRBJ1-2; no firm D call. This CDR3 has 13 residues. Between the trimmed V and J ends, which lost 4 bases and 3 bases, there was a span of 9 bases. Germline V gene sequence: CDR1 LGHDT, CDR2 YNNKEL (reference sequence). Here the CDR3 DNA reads TGTGCCAGCAGCCCAGTGGACTACTATGGCTACACCTTC. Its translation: CASSPVDYYGYTF.

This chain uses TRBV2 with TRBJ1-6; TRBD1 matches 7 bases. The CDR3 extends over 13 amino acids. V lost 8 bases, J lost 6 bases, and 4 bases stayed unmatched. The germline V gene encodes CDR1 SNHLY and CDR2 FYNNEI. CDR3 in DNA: TGTGCCAGCGGGGGACAGCTTAATTCACCCCTCCACTTT. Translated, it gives CASGGQLNSPLHF.

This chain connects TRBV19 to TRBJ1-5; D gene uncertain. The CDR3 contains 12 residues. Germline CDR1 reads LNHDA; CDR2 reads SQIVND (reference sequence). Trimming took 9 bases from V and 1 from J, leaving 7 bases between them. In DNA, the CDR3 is TGTGCCAGCAGAGGGAGCAATCAGCCCCAGCATTTT. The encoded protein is CASRGSNQPQHF.

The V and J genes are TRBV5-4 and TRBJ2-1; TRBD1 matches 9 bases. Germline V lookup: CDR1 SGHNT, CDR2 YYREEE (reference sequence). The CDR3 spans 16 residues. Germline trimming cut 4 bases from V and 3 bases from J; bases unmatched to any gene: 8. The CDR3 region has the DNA TGTGCCAGCAGCATTCCCGGGACAGGGAACTACAATGAGCAGTTCTTC. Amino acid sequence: CASSIPGTGNYNEQFF. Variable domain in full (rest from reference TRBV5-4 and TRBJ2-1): ETGVTQSPTHLIKTRGQQVTLRCSSQSGHNTVSWYQQALGQGPQFIFQYYREEENGRGNFPPRFSGLQFPNYSSELNVNALELDDSALYLCASSIPGTGNYNEQFFGPGTRLTVL.

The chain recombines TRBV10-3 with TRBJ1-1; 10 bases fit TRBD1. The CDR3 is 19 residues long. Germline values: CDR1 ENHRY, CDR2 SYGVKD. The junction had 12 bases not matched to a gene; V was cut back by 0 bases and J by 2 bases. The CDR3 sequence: CAISESAGTGVFGNTEAFF. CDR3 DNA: TGTGCCATCAGTGAGTCGGCGGGGACAGGGGTATTTGGCAACACTGAAGCTTTCTTT.

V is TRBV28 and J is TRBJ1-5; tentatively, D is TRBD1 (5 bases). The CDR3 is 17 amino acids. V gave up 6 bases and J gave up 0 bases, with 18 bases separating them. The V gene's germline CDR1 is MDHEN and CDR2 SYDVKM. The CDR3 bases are TGTGCCAGCAGCCGAACACCGAGACAGTTTAGCAATCAGCCCCAGCATTTT. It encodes CASSRTPRQFSNQPQHF.

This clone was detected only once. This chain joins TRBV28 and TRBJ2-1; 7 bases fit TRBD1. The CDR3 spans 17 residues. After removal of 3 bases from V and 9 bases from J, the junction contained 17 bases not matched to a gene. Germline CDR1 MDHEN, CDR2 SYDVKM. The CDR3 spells CASSFWSLDRFNGEQFF. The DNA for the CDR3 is TGTGCCAGCAGTTTTTGGTCACTGGACAGGTTTAACGGTGAGCAGTTCTTC.

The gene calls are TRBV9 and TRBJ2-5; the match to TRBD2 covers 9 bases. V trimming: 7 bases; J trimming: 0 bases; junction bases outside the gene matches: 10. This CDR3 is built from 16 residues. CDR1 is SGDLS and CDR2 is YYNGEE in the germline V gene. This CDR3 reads CASALTAGGYQETQYF. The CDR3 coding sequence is TGTGCCAGCGCCTTGACGGCGGGGGGGTACCAAGAGACCCAGTACTTC.

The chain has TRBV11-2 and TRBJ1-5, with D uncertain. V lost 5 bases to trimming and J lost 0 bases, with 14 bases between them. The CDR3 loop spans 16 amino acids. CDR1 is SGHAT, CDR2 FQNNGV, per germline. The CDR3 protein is CASSPGGGNSNQPQHF. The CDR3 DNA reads TGTGCCAGCAGCCCTGGAGGCGGAAATAGCAATCAGCCCCAGCATTTT. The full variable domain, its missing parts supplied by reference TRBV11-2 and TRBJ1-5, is EAGVAQSPRYKIIEKRQSVAFWCNPISGHATLYWYQQILGQGPKLLIQFQNNGVVDDSQLPKDRFSAERLKGVDSTLKIQPAKLEDSAVYLCASSPGGGNSNQPQHFGDGTRLSIL.

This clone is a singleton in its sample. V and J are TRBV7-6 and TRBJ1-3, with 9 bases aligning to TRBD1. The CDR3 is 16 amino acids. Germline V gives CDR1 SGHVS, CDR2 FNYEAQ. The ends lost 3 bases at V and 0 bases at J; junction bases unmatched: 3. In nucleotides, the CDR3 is TGTGCCAGCAGCTTCGGGACAGGGAGCTCTGGAAACACCATATATTTT. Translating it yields CASSFGTGSSGNTIYF.

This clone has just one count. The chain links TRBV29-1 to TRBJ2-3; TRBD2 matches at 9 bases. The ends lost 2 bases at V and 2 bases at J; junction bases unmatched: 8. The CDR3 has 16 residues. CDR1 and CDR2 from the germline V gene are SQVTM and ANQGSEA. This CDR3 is CSVERLAGRYTDTQYF. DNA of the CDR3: TGCAGCGTTGAAAGGCTAGCGGGGCGTTACACAGATACGCAGTATTTT.

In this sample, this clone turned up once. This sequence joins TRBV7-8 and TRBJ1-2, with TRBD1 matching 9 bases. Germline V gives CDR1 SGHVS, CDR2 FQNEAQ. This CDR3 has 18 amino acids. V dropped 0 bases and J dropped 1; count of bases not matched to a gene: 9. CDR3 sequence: CASSLASYGTGYNYGYTF. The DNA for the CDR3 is TGTGCCAGCAGCTTAGCTAGTTATGGGACAGGGTATAACTATGGCTACACCTTC.

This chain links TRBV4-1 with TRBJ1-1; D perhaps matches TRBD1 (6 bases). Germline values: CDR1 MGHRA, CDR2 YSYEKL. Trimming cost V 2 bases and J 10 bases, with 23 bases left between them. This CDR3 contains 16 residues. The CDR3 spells CASSQFPGQRQRGAFF. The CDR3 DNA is TGCGCCAGCAGCCAATTTCCCGGACAGCGTCAAAGAGGAGCTTTCTTT.

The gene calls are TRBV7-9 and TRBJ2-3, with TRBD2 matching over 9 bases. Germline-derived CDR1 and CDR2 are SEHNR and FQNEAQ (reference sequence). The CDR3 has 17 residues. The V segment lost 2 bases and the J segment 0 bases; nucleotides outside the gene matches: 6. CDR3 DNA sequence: TGTGCCAGCAGCTTATTCCTGACTAGCGGCAGCACAGATACGCAGTATTTT. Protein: CASSLFLTSGSTDTQYF.

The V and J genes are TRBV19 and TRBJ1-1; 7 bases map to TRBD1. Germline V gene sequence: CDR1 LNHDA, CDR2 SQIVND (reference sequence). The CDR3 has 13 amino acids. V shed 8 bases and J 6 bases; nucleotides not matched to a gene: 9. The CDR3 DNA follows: TGTGCCAGTTTGGGACAGACGGGACCTGAAGCTTTCTTT. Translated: CASLGQTGPEAFF.

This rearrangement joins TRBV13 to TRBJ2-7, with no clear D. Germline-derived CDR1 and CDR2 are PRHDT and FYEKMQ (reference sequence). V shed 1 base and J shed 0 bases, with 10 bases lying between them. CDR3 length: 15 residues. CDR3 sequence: CASSLARLSSYEQYF. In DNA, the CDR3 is TGTGCCAGCAGCTTAGCGCGGCTGAGCTCCTACGAGCAGTACTTC.

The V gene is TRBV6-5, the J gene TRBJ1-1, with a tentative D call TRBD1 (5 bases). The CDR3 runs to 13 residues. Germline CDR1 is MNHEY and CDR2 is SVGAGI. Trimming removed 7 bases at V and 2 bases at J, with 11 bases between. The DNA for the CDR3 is TGTGCCAGCAATGGGGACTATAACACTGAAGCTTTCTTT. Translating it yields CASNGDYNTEAFF.

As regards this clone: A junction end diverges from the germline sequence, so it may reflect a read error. CDR3 protein: CASREGGLNEKLFF. Here the CDR3 DNA reads TGTGCCAGCAGAGAAGGCGGGCTTAATGAAAAACTGTTTTTT. The J gene is TRBJ1-4, the V gene TRBV6-1, with D hard to call. CDR1 and CDR2 (germline): MNHNS, SASEGT. The CDR3 has 14 amino acids.

The CDR3 sequence is CASSKTGDIYEQYF. The DNA for the CDR3 is TGTGCCAGCAGCAAGACAGGGGACATCTACGAGCAGTACTTC. V gene TRBV7-9 combines with J gene TRBJ2-7; 8 bases are a match to TRBD1. J lost 3 bases, V lost 5 bases, and 6 bases had no gene match. The length of the CDR3 is 14 residues. Germline CDR1 reads SEHNR; CDR2 reads FQNEAQ (reference sequence).

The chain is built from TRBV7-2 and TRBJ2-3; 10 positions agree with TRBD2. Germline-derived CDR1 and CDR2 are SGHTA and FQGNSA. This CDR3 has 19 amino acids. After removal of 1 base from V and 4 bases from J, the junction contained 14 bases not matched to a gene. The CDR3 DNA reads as TGTGCCAGCAGCTTAGGGCCACTACTAGCGGGGCGACCCCCAGATACGCAGTATTTT. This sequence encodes CASSLGPLLAGRPPDTQYF.

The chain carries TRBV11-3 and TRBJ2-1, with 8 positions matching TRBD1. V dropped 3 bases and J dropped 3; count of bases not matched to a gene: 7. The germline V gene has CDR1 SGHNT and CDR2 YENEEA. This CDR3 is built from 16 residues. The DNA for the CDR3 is TGTGCCAGCAGCTTCTCCGGGACAGGACTCTACAATGAGCAGTTCTTC. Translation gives CASSFSGTGLYNEQFF.

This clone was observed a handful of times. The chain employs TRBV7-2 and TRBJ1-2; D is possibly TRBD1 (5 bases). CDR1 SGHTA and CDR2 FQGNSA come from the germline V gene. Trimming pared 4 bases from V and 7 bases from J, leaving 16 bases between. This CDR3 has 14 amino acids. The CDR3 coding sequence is TGTGCCAGCAGCTCCCGGGGGGATTGGAGTGGCTACACCTTC. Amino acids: CASSSRGDWSGYTF.

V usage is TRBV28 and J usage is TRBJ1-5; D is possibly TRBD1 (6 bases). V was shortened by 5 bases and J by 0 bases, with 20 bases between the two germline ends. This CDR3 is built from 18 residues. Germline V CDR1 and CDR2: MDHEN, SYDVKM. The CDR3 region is CASSRKNRAFYSNQPQHF. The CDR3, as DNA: TGTGCCAGCAGTAGAAAGAACAGGGCCTTTTATAGCAATCAGCCCCAGCATTTT.

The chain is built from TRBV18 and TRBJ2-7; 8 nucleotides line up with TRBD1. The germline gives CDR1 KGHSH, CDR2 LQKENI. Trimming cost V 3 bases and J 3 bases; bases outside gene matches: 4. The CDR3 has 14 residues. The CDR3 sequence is CASSPITGGYEQYF. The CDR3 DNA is TGTGCCAGCTCACCTATAACAGGGGGCTACGAGCAGTACTTC.

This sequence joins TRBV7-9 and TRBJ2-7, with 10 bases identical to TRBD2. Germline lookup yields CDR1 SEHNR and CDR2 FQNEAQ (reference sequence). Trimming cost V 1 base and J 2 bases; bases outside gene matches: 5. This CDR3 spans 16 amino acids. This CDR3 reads CASSLGLAGAPYEQYF. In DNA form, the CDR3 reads TGTGCCAGCAGCTTAGGGCTAGCGGGAGCCCCCTACGAGCAGTACTTC.

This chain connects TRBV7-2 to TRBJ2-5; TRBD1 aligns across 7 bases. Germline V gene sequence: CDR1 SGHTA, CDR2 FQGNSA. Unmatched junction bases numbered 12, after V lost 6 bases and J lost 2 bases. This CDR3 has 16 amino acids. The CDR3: CASRPSLLQGQETQYF. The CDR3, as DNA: TGTGCCAGCAGGCCCTCTCTCTTACAGGGGCAAGAGACCCAGTACTTC. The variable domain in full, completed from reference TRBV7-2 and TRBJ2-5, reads GAGVSQSPSNKVTEKGKDVELRCDPISGHTALYWYRQSLGQGLEFLIYFQGNSAPDKSGLPSDRFSAERTGGSVSTLTIQRTQQEDSAVYLCASRPSLLQGQETQYFGPGTRLLVL.

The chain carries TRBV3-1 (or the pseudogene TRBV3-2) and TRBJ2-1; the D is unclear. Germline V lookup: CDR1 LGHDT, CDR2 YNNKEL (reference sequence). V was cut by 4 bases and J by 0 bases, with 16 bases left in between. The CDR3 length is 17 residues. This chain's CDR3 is CASSPPGPGSSYNEQFF. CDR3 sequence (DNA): TGTGCCAGCAGCCCCCCAGGCCCAGGAAGCTCCTACAATGAGCAGTTCTTC.

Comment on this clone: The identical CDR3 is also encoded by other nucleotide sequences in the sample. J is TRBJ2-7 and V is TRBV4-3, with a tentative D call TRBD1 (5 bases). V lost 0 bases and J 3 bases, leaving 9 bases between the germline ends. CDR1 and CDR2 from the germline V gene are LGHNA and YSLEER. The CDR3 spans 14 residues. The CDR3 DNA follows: TGCGCCAGCAGCCAAGATTGGGGCGACTACGAGCAGTACTTC. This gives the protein CASSQDWGDYEQYF.

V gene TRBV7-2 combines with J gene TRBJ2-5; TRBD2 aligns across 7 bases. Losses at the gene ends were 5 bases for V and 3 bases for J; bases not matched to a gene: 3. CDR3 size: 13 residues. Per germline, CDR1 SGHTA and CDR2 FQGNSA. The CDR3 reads CASSGTTEETQYF. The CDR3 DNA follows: TGTGCCAGCAGCGGGACTACGGAAGAGACCCAGTACTTC.

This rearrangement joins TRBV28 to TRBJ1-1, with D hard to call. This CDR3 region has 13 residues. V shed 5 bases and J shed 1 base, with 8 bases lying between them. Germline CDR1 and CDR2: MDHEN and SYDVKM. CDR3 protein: CASSERGNTEAFF. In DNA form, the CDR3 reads TGTGCCAGCAGTGAACGGGGGAACACTGAAGCTTTCTTT.

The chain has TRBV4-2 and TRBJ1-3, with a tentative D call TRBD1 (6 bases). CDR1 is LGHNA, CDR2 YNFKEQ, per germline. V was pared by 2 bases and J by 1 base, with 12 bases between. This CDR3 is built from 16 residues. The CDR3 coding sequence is TGTGCCAGCAGCCAAAAGGGACATGGTTCTGGAAACACCATATATTTT. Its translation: CASSQKGHGSGNTIYF.

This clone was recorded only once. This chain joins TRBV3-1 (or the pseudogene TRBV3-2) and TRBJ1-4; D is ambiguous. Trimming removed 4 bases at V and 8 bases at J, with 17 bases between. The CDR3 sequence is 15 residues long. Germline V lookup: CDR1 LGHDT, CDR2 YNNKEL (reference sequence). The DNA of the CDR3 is TGTGCCAGCAGCCCCCTGTGGGCGGGGAACGAAAAACTGTTTTTT. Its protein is CASSPLWAGNEKLFF.